This T cell receptor (beta chain) was identified in a study of immune evolution from preneoplasia to lung adenocarcinoma. Overall study results and limits: Top clone frequencies peaked in normal lung, apparently declining through invasive adenocarcinoma.

Turning to this clone: Its specificity is unknown.

Measured with immunoSEQ multiplex PCR; TCRdb has only the in-frame clones, and not every one. The table includes roughly 8,300 clones, approximately 80% detected once. The CDR3 consists of 16 residues. V gave up 4 bases and J gave up 1 base, with 11 bases separating them. In germline, CDR1 is SGHAT, CDR2 FQDESV (reference sequence). This TCR derives from a person between 45 and 75 years old with lung adenocarcinoma. This rearrangement joins TRBV11-1 to TRBJ2-6; D call uncertain. Sequencing was performed on FFPE invasive lung adenocarcinoma tissue. The CDR3 region has the DNA TGTGCCAGCAGCTCCCGCGTCTTATCTGGGGCCAACGTCCTGACTTTC. Translation: CASSSRVLSGANVLTF.